One sample yielded the 6 T cell receptor beta chains listed below, sequenced in a study of cytomegalovirus exposure and HLA in healthy donors. PCR involved 60 Vbeta and 13 Jbeta primers. TCRdb keeps only in-frame clones here, not all; method: immunoSEQ multiplex PCR. In the table there are around 63,000 clones, more than 60% of which are singletons. The sample comprised PBMCs. The receptors were sampled from a young woman in good health and CMV-seronegative.

V gene TRBV19 combines with J gene TRBJ2-2, with D unresolved. The CDR3 covers 14 residues. Trimming removed 10 bases at V and 0 bases at J, with 12 bases between. The germline V gene has CDR1 LNHDA and CDR2 SQIVND (reference sequence). CDR3 protein: CATLDIANTGELFF. In DNA, the CDR3 is TGTGCCACCTTAGACATCGCGAACACCGGGGAGCTGTTTTTT.

This chain connects TRBV19 to TRBJ1-5, with D possibly matching TRBD1 (5 bases). The CDR3 consists of 15 residues. The V gene's germline CDR1 is LNHDA and CDR2 SQIVND (reference sequence). V lost 3 bases and J 4 bases, leaving 13 bases between the germline ends. The CDR3 DNA reads as TGTGCCAGTAGTATCCACCCGGGGGAAAATCAGCCCCAGCATTTT. Protein sequence: CASSIHPGENQPQHF.

This chain connects TRBV9 to TRBJ2-3; 14 bases match TRBD2. This CDR3 region has 16 residues. Losses at the gene ends were 3 bases for V and 5 bases for J; bases not matched to a gene: 5. Germline assignment: CDR1 SGDLS and CDR2 YYNGEE. This CDR3 reads CASSAGLAGAIDTQYF. Here the CDR3 DNA reads TGTGCCAGCAGCGCGGGACTAGCGGGAGCGATAGATACGCAGTATTTT.

This rearrangement joins TRBV16 to TRBJ2-1, with TRBD1 identical over 11 bases. CDR3 length: 18 residues. The germline gives CDR1 KGHSY, CDR2 FQNENV. The ends lost 2 bases at V and 10 bases at J; junction bases unmatched: 16. The CDR3 spells CASSQEGSWGTGGQEQFF. CDR3 DNA sequence: TGTGCCAGCAGCCAAGAAGGGTCGTGGGGGACAGGGGGACAGGAGCAGTTCTTC.

On this clone itself: The sample has other DNA sequences that encode this CDR3 too. V usage is TRBV4-1 and J usage is TRBJ2-1; the match to TRBD2 covers 8 bases. In germline, CDR1 is MGHRA, CDR2 YSYEKL. The CDR3 consists of 15 residues. Trimming cost V 1 base and J 1 base; bases outside gene matches: 0. The CDR3 bases are TGCGCCAGCAGCCAAGCGGGGGGGTCCTACAATGAGCAGTTCTTC. This encodes CASSQAGGSYNEQFF.

The chain has TRBV12-5 and TRBJ2-1, with TRBD1 matching 8 bases. CDR1 and CDR2 (germline): LGHNT, FRNRAP. V shed 5 bases, J shed 4 bases, and the junction held 7 bases outside the gene matches. The CDR3 is made up of 15 amino acids. In DNA, the CDR3 is TGTGCTAGTGGTCTAGACAGGGGAAGATACAATGAGCAGTTCTTC. Residues: CASGLDRGRYNEQFF.